This T cell receptor (beta chain) was observed in a study of T cell changes during pregnancy in multiple sclerosis. Trimming removed 3 bases from V and 4 bases from J; junction bases left unmatched: 10. Per the germline V gene, CDR1 is SGHAT and CDR2 is FQNNGV. The length of the CDR3 is 17 residues. Repertoires were generated with immunoSEQ multiplex PCR, while TCRdb's copy carries only in-frame clones and drops some. The top ten hold roughly 3.9% of the sample, which has 50,000 or so clones, approximately 92% seen once. Sequencing was performed on CD8+ T cells from peripheral blood mononuclear cells, taken after pregnancy. The sequence derives from a female donor with multiple sclerosis, enrolled in a pregnancy study. The chain carries TRBV11-2 and TRBJ2-1; 9 positions agree with TRBD2. The CDR3 loop reads CASSFGTSNGGYNEQFF. The DNA for the CDR3 is TGTGCCAGCAGCTTCGGGACTAGCAACGGTGGGTACAATGAGCAGTTCTTC.